Each of the 27 T cell receptor delta chains below was sequenced from the same sample in a study of γδ T cells in repeated Plasmodium falciparum infection. Flow sorting of PBMC yielded separate Vgamma9/Vdelta2+ and Vdelta2-negative gammadelta T cell populations for bulk repertoire analysis. TCRdb fed the multiplex PCR reads to CATT. The sample includes tens of thousands of delta-chain clones, around 1.7% of them seen just once. Sequenced: gamma-delta T cells from blood. The receptors derive from a pool of human donors (malaria-infected and uninfected, not separated).

This clone was picked up a small number of times. The amino acid sequence in TCRdb belongs to a much larger clone and departs from this DNA's translation at residue 20, likely a sequencing read error; the sequence shown is translated from the DNA. The J gene is TRDJ1, the V gene TRDV1; 13 nucleotides match TRDD3. The length of the CDR3 is 23 residues. Looked up from germline, CDR1 is TSWWSYY and CDR2 is QGS. CDR3 protein: CALGEIGGTSSSYWGIRTDELIF. The CDR3 region has the DNA TGTGCTCTTGGGGAAATTGGGGGAACTTCCTCTTCATACTGGGGGATACGGACCGATGAACTCATCTTT.

On this clone itself: This sequence is one base from a far larger clone and is likely a read error. Other DNA variants within this sample encode the same CDR3. The chain employs TRDV2 and TRDJ3; 10 bases align to TRDD3. In the absence of a J gene in TCRdb, the DNA was matched to germline to assign it here. Germline V gene sequence: CDR1 GEAIGNYY, CDR2 EKD. The CDR3 extends over 24 amino acids. V gave up 4 bases and J gave up 1 base; unmatched junction bases: 24. The CDR3 here is CACDTIDSRTGGSGPSWDTRQMFF. The CDR3 DNA follows: TGTGCCTGTGATACCATCGATTCCCGTACTGGGGGATCAGGGCCTTCCTGGGACACCCGACAGATGTTTTTC.

This clone was picked up a small number of times. The translation of this DNA and the TCRdb protein of a much larger clone differ at residue 3, probably owing to a read error; the protein shown here is translated from the DNA. The CDR3 region has the DNA TGTGCTCCTGGGGAACTGAAGAGCTTCCTAAAGTACTGGGGGGATACCGATAAACTCATCTTT. Translated: CAPGELKSFLKYWGDTDKLIF. The chain joins TRDV1 to TRDJ1; TRDD3 is a possible D gene (8 bases). The J gene comes from matching the DNA to germline here; TCRdb lacks it. The length of the CDR3 is 21 residues. Germline CDR1 and CDR2: TSWWSYY and QGS.

In this sample, this clone turned up many times. V and J are TRDV1 and TRDJ2; TRDD3 aligns across 8 bases. Germline V gene lookup returns CDR1 TSWWSYY and CDR2 QGS. The CDR3 loop spans 15 amino acids. V gave up 4 bases and J gave up 11 bases; unmatched junction bases: 12. CDR3 sequence: CALGVLLPGDKQLFF. The DNA of the CDR3 is TGTGCTCTTGGGGTTCTCCTACCGGGGGATAAGCAACTCTTCTTT.

By share, this clone ranks as medium-sized. This sample also contains other DNA sequences that code for the same CDR3. The V call is TRDV1, the J call TRDJ1; TRDD3 aligns across 12 bases. The trim removed 2 bases at V and 3 bases at J, leaving 22 bases unmatched. Germline CDR1 and CDR2: TSWWSYY and QGS. The CDR3 has 22 residues. The CDR3 sequence: CALGETFGSYEEAGGYADKLIF. The CDR3 DNA reads as TGTGCTCTTGGGGAAACCTTTGGTTCCTACGAAGAGGCTGGGGGATACGCCGATAAACTCATCTTT.

This clone was picked up a small number of times. The protein given by TCRdb reflects a much larger clone and differs at residue 4 from this DNA's translation, likely from a read error; the protein shown is the DNA's translation. This sequence joins TRDV1 and TRDJ1, with 13 bases identical to TRDD3. The J gene, not given by TCRdb, was assigned here from a germline match of the nucleotide sequence. The CDR3 is 21 residues long. The germline V gene encodes CDR1 TSWWSYY and CDR2 QGS. V trimming: 8 bases; J trimming: 3 bases; junction bases outside the gene matches: 24. The CDR3 sequence: CALRAPSYVSLLGDTADKLIF. The DNA for the CDR3 is TGTGCTCTTAGGGCCCCTTCCTACGTATCCCTACTGGGGGATACGGCCGATAAACTCATCTTT.

In its sample, this clone was seen a few times. The mismatch at residue 7 between this DNA's translation and the TCRdb protein of a much larger clone likely reflects a read error; the protein shown is translated from the DNA. The rearrangement joins TRDV1 to TRDJ1; D is possibly TRDD3 (6 bases). TCRdb carries no J gene annotation; the J gene was assigned here by matching the DNA with germline. This CDR3 contains 23 residues. The V gene's germline CDR1 is TSWWSYY and CDR2 QGS. The ends were cut back, 4 bases at V and 1 base at J, with 37 bases in the middle. The CDR3 DNA reads as TGTGCTCTTGGGGTCCGTGGGGGGGCGGCCCAAGAGGCGTATACTGTCCTCACCGATAAACTCATCTTT. This translates into CALGVRGGAAQEAYTVLTDKLIF.

The V gene is TRDV1, the J gene TRDJ1; the match to TRDD3 covers 12 bases. Here the J gene was assigned by germline matching of the DNA, as TCRdb has none. Trimming took 2 bases from V and 2 from J; bases not matched to a gene: 15. Germline loops: CDR1 TSWWSYY, CDR2 QGS. This CDR3 has 20 residues. CDR3 in amino acids: CALGEFLPVTGGYLTDKLIF. CDR3 DNA: TGTGCTCTTGGGGAATTCTTACCCGTTACTGGGGGATACCTTACCGATAAACTCATCTTT.

This clone was seen repeatedly, ten times or more. TCRdb's entry gives the protein of a much larger clone, which mismatches this DNA's translation at residue 15, likely from a read error; the protein reported here is translated from the DNA. V usage is TRDV1 and J usage is TRDJ3, with D perhaps matching TRDD3 (5 bases). CDR3 length: 17 residues. The germline CDR1 and CDR2 sequences are TSWWSYY and QGS. The DNA of the CDR3 is TGTGCTCTTGGGGTAAACCACAGGCCCTGGGACACCCGACAGACGTTTTTC. This sequence encodes CALGVNHRPWDTRQTFF.

This clone was detected only a few times. A far larger clone is a single base away, which makes a read error likely. Other DNA sequences in the sample encode the same CDR3. The chain combines TRDV1 with TRDJ1; 8 bases line up with TRDD3. Trimming removed 3 bases from V and 3 bases from J; junction bases left unmatched: 27. This CDR3 region has 22 residues. CDR1 is TSWWSYY, CDR2 QGS, per germline. CDR3 region: CALGEPNTARILGVLLPDKLIF. The CDR3 region has the DNA TGTGCTCTTGGGGAGCCCAATACAGCCCGGATACTGGGGGTCCTCCTGCCCGATAAACTCATCTTT.

A remark on this clone: This likely came from a read error, as a far larger clone is one base away. This CDR3 is CALGETGFPPTRGISYTDKLIF. The CDR3 nucleotides read TGTGCTCTTGGAGAAACCGGCTTCCCACCGACTAGGGGGATTTCGTACACCGATAAACTCATCTTT. This rearrangement joins TRDV1 to TRDJ1, with 7 nucleotides matching TRDD3. The J gene is absent in TCRdb and was assigned here via DNA matching to germline. In germline, CDR1 is TSWWSYY, CDR2 QGS. The junction had 28 bases not matched to a gene; V was cut back by 6 bases and J by 0 bases. The CDR3 length is 22 residues.

This clone has a handful of counts. The mismatch at residue 20 between this DNA's translation and the TCRdb protein of a much larger clone likely reflects a read error; the protein shown is translated from the DNA. The V gene is given as TRDV1, and no J gene call is available; the table's D gene call, TRDD3, was not cross checked with the DNA. There are 21 residues in the CDR3. Germline assignment: CDR1 TSWWSYY and CDR2 QGS. CDR3 in DNA: TGTGCTCTTGGGGACCCAGAGCTTTCCTACCCTACTGGGGAAGAGACCGGTAAACTCACCTTT. It codes for CALGDPELSYPTGEETGKLTF.

The sample holds many counts of this clone. TCRdb's listed protein matches a much larger clone and diverges from this DNA's translation at residue 18, likely through a read error; the protein shown comes from the DNA. The V and J genes are TRDV1 and TRDJ1; 13 bases fit TRDD3. CDR1 and CDR2 from the germline V gene are TSWWSYY and QGS. The CDR3 is made up of 21 amino acids. CDR3 coding DNA: TGTGCTCTGCAGTCGGGGCCTCCGTTTACTGGGGGATACGCGTACACCGATGAACTCATCTTT. As protein: CALQSGPPFTGGYAYTDELIF.

The V gene is TRDV1, the J gene TRDJ1; 11 nucleotides line up with TRDD3. The J gene, not given by TCRdb, was assigned here from a germline match of the nucleotide sequence. Unmatched junction bases numbered 15, after V lost 0 bases and J lost 0 bases. The germline CDR1 and CDR2 sequences are TSWWSYY and QGS. CDR3 size: 21 residues. CDR3 in amino acids: CALGELQYWGILLSYTDKLIF. DNA of the CDR3: TGTGCTCTTGGGGAACTCCAATACTGGGGGATATTACTCTCGTACACCGATAAACTCATCTTT.

This clone appeared many times. The mismatch at residue 4 between this DNA's translation and the TCRdb protein of a much larger clone likely reflects a read error; the protein shown is translated from the DNA. This chain joins TRDV2 and TRDJ3; 13 bases align to TRDD3. In the absence of a J gene in TCRdb, the DNA was matched to germline to assign it here. The CDR3 consists of 18 residues. The ends lost 5 bases at V and 4 bases at J; junction bases unmatched: 7. Germline assignment: CDR1 GEAIGNYY and CDR2 EKD. The CDR3 sequence: CACGLLGDTHWDTRQMFF. CDR3 coding DNA: TGTGCCTGTGGCCTACTGGGGGATACGCATTGGGACACCCGACAGATGTTTTTC.

In the case of this clone: TCRdb attributes to this sequence the protein of a much larger clone, which differs from the DNA translation at residue 9; a read error is likely, and the protein displayed is translated from the DNA. The chain uses TRDV1 and TRDJ1; 7 bases align to TRDD2. From germline, CDR1 is TSWWSYY and CDR2 QGS. V was pared by 4 bases and J by 1 base, with 24 bases of the junction left unmatched. The CDR3 has 21 residues. The CDR3 DNA follows: TGTGCTCTTGGGGCCCCCTTCCTGGCCGGGTCTGAGAGACGTTGCACCGATAAACTCATCTTT. Translated, it gives CALGAPFLAGSERRCTDKLIF.

In this sample, this clone turned up many times. For this DNA, TCRdb reports the protein of a much larger clone, which diverges at residue 8, most likely from a read error; the protein presented here is translated directly from the DNA. The rearrangement uses TRDV2 and TRDJ1, with 7 bases matching TRDD3. J was trimmed by 0 bases and V by 3 bases; bases with no gene match: 15. The CDR3 covers 18 residues. Germline V CDR1 and CDR2: GEAIGNYY, EKD. The CDR3 loop reads CACDHSSQGDPYTDKLIF. As DNA, the CDR3 is TGTGCCTGTGACCATTCTTCACAGGGGGATCCGTACACCGATAAACTCATCTTT.

Worth noting for this clone: Translating this DNA gives a protein that differs at residue 19 from the TCRdb one, which belongs to a much larger clone; a read error is likely, and the protein shown is this translation. The chain combines TRDV1 with TRDJ1, with D maybe TRDD3 (5 bases). Germline loops: CDR1 TSWWSYY, CDR2 QGS. The length of the CDR3 is 21 residues. The CDR3 coding sequence is TGTGCTCTTGGGGAACTGGCGGTGGCGGGATCCTCAAGGTGGTACACCGATAAACGCATCTTT. Translation: CALGELAVAGSSRWYTDKRIF.

The sample holds a few counts of this clone. TCRdb assigns this DNA the protein of a much larger clone, which departs from its translation at residue 17; this likely reflects a read error, and the protein shown comes from translating the DNA. The rearrangement uses TRDV3 and TRDJ1; TRDD3 aligns across 10 bases. The germline V gene has CDR1 TVYSNPD and CDR2 GDNSRS (reference sequence). This CDR3 comprises 26 residues. V lost 0 bases, J lost 0 bases, and 37 bases stayed unmatched. CDR3: CAFRRNLPFHIVVGGYSGIYTDKLIF. The CDR3 DNA follows: TGTGCCTTTAGGCGGAACCTTCCATTTCATATCGTAGTTGGGGGATACTCGGGGATTTACACCGATAAACTCATCTTT.

This clone was detected many times. The protein that TCRdb holds for this DNA derives from a much larger clone and differs from the translated DNA at residue 5, which likely indicates a read error; the protein shown here is translated from the DNA. The V and J genes are TRDV2 and TRDJ1; 7 nucleotides line up with TRDD3. The CDR3 runs to 18 residues. In germline, CDR1 is GEAIGNYY, CDR2 EKD. Trimming at V came to 3 bases and at J to 0 bases, leaving 15 bases not matched to a gene. DNA for the CDR3: TGTGCCTGTGACGCCCTGGGTTTACTGGGGACGCACACCGATAAACTCATCTTT. Its translation: CACDALGLLGTHTDKLIF.

A remark on this clone: A far larger clone lies a single base away; this is likely a read error. The identical CDR3 is also encoded by other nucleotide sequences in the sample. The rearrangement joins TRDV1 to TRDJ1, with 7 nucleotides matching TRDD2. Per germline, CDR1 TSWWSYY and CDR2 QGS. The CDR3 extends over 16 amino acids. Unmatched junction bases numbered 11, after V lost 6 bases and J lost 1 base. CDR3 bases: TGTGCTCTTGGAGAAACATCTTCCTATAGCACCGATAAACTCATCTTT. Amino acids: CALGETSSYSTDKLIF.

As to this clone: It differs at one base from a far larger clone, so likely a read error. Other DNA sequences in this specimen translate into the identical CDR3. This chain connects TRDV3 to TRDJ2; TRDD3 is a possible D gene (7 bases). Germline CDR1 is TVYSNPD and CDR2 is GDNSRS (reference sequence). The V gene lost 2 bases and the J gene lost 4 bases, with 29 bases spanning the gap. This CDR3 comprises 19 residues. The CDR3 DNA reads TGTGCCTTTCCTTCCGGGGTACTGGGGATCCCGACAGGGACAGCACAACTCTTCTTT. This codes for CAFPSGVLGIPTGTAQLFF.

Notes on this clone: TCRdb attributes to this sequence the protein of a much larger clone, which differs from the DNA translation at residue 3; a read error is likely, and the protein displayed is translated from the DNA. The chain employs TRDV3 and TRDJ1; D possibly matches TRDD2 or TRDD3 (5 bases each). TCRdb records no J gene; here it was assigned by comparing the DNA to germline. CDR1 and CDR2 (germline): TVYSNPD, GDNSRS (reference sequence). The CDR3 has 20 amino acids. The CDR3 region is CAISPLPTPWVPGRTDKLIF. The CDR3 DNA reads TGTGCCATTAGCCCGCTTCCCACCCCCTGGGTCCCCGGTCGTACCGATAAACTCATCTTT.

The sample holds many counts of this clone. The same CDR3 can be traced to other DNA sequences in this sample. V usage is TRDV1 and J usage is TRDJ1; 9 bases are shared with TRDD3. J was trimmed by 0 bases and V by 1 base; bases with no gene match: 45. This CDR3 has 30 residues. CDR1 is TSWWSYY, CDR2 QGS, per germline. The DNA for the CDR3 is TGTGCTCTTGGGGAACCTCCTTCCGGTCGGACTGTGAACTGGGGGACACCTGGGGCATCACGGAGTTCGTACACCGATAAACTCATCTTT. The encoded protein is CALGEPPSGRTVNWGTPGASRSSYTDKLIF.

This clone was counted between two and nine times. This DNA's translation differs at residue 3 from TCRdb's protein, which comes from a much larger clone; a read error is likely, and the protein shown is translated from the DNA. The CDR3 is CAPGEPFPLILGRTDKLIF. The DNA of the CDR3 is TGTGCTCCTGGGGAACCTTTTCCCCTCATACTGGGTCGGACCGATAAACTCATCTTT. J is TRDJ1 and V is TRDV1; D may be TRDD3 (6 bases). Matching the DNA to germline supplied the J gene, which TCRdb does not give. The CDR3 length is 19 residues. The germline V gene encodes CDR1 TSWWSYY and CDR2 QGS.

In its sample, this clone was seen a few times. This DNA translates differently at residue 18 from the TCRdb protein, which is that of a much larger clone; a read error is likely, and the protein shown is the DNA's own translation. The V call is TRDV2, the J call TRDJ3, with a weak D call TRDD3 (5 bases). This CDR3 has 35 amino acids. The germline gives CDR1 GEAIGNYY, CDR2 EKD. CDR3 in DNA: TGTGCCTGTGACCCCCCGCGGTTGTGCCACGGCAAAGAATACACCTTGGCCGGGATTCTGTGGATTCAATCCATTAGCTCCTGGGACACCCGACAGATGTTCTTC. Translation gives CACDPPRLCHGKEYTLAGILWIQSISSWDTRQMFF.

Notes on this clone: This probably arose from a read error, given a far larger clone one base away. The sample contains more than one DNA sequence encoding this CDR3. The chain links TRDV2 to TRDJ1; 12 positions agree with TRDD3. V gave up 0 bases and J gave up 0 bases; unmatched junction bases: 16. The CDR3 totals 21 residues. The V gene's germline CDR1 is GEAIGNYY and CDR2 EKD. In DNA form, the CDR3 reads TGTGCCTGTGACACCGCGTGGGGTACTGGGGGATACTATCCGTACACCGATAAACTCATCTTT. Protein: CACDTAWGTGGYYPYTDKLIF.